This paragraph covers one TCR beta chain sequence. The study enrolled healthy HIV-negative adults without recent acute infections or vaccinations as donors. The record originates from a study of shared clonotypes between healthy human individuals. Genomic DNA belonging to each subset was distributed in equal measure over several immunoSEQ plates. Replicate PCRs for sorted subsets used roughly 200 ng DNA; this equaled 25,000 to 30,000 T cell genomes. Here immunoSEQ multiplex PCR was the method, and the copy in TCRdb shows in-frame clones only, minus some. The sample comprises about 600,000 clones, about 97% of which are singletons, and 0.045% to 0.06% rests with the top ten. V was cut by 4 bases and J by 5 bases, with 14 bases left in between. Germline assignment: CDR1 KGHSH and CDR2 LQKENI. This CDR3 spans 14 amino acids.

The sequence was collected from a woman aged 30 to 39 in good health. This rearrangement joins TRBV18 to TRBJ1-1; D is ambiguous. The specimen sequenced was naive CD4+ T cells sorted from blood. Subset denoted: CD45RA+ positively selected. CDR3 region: CASSRALERTEAFF. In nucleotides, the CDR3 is TGTGCCAGCTCACGGGCCCTGGAAAGGACTGAAGCTTTCTTT.